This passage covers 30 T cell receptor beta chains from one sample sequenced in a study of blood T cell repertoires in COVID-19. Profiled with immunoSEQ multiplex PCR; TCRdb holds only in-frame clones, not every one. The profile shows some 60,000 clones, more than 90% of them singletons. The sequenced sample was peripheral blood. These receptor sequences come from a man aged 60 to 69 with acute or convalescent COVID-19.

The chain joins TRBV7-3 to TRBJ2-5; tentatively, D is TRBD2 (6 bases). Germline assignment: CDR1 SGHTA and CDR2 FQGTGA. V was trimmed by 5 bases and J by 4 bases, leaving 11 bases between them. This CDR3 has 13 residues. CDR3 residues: CASSRDSGETQYF. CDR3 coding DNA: TGTGCCAGCAGCCGGGACTCGGGAGAGACCCAGTACTTC.

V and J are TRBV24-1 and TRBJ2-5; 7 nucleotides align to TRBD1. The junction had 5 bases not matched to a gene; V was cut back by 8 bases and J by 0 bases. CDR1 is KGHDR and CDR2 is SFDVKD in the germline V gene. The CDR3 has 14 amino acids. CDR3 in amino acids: CATKGQRNQETQYF. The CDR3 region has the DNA TGTGCCACCAAGGGACAGCGGAACCAAGAGACCCAGTACTTC.

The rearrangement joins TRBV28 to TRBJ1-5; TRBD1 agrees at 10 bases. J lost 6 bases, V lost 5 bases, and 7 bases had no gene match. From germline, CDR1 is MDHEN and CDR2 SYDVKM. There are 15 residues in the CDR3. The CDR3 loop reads CASSLAGTGVQPQHF. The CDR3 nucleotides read TGTGCCAGCAGTCTCGCCGGGACAGGGGTTCAGCCCCAGCATTTT.

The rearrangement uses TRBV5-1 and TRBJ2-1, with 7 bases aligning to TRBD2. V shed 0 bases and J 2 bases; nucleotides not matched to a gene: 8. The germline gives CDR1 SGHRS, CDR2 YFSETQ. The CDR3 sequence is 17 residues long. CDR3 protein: CASSLEGGRAAYNEQFF. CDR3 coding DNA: TGCGCCAGCAGCTTGGAGGGAGGGAGGGCCGCCTACAATGAGCAGTTCTTC.

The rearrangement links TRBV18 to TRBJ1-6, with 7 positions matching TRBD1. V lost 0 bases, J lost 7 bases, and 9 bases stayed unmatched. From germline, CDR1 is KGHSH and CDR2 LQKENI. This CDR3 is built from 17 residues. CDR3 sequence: CASSPPGPQGQNSPLHF. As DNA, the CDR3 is TGTGCCAGCTCACCACCCGGGCCACAGGGGCAAAATTCACCCCTCCACTTT.

CDR3 loop: CASSPDSHYNSPLHF. In DNA, the CDR3 is TGTGCCAGCAGCCCGGACAGTCACTATAATTCACCCCTCCACTTT. The J gene is TRBJ1-6, the V gene TRBV6-5; tentative D call: TRBD1 (6 bases). This CDR3 is built from 15 residues. V was pared by 6 bases and J by 3 bases, with 12 bases between. Looked up from germline, CDR1 is MNHEY and CDR2 is SVGAGI.

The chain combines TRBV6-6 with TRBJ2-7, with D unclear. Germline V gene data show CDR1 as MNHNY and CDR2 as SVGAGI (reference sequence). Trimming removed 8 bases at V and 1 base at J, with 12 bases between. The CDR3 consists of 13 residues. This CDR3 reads CASGPSLSYEQYF. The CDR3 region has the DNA TGTGCCAGCGGGCCCAGTTTGTCCTACGAGCAGTACTTC.

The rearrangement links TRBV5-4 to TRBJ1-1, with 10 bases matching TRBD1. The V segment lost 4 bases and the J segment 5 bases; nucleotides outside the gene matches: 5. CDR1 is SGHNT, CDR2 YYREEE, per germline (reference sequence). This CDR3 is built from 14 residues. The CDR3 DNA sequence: TGTGCCAGCAGCCCCGACAGGGGGCTAACTGAAGCTTTCTTT. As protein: CASSPDRGLTEAFF. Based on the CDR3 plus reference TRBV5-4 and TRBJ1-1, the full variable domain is ETGVTQSPTHLIKTRGQQVTLRCSSQSGHNTVSWYQQALGQGPQFIFQYYREEENGRGNFPPRFSGLQFPNYSSELNVNALELDDSALYLCASSPDRGLTEAFFGQGTRLTVV.

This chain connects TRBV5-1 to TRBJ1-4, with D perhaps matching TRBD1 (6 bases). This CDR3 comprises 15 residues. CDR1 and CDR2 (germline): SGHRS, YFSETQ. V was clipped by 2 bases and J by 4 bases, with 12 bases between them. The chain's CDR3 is CASSLTSRGNEKLFF. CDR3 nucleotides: TGCGCCAGCAGCTTAACTTCCAGGGGTAATGAAAAACTGTTTTTT.

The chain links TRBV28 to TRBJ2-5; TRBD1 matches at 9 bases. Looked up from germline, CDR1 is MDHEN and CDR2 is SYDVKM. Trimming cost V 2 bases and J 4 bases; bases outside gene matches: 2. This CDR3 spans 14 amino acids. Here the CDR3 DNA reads TGTGCCAGCAGTTTAATACAGGGGGCAGAGACCCAGTACTTC. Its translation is CASSLIQGAETQYF.

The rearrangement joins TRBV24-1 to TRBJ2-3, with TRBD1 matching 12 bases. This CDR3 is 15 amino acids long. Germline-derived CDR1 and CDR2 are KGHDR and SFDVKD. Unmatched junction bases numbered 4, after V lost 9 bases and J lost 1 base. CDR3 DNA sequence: TGTGCCACCGGCGGGGACAGGGGGCGCACAGATACGCAGTATTTT. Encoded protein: CATGGDRGRTDTQYF.

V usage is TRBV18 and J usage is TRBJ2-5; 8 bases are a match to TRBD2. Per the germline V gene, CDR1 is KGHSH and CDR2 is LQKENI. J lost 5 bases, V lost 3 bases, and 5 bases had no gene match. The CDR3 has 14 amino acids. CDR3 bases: TGTGCCAGCTCACCCGGGACTAGTACGGAGACCCAGTACTTC. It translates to CASSPGTSTETQYF.

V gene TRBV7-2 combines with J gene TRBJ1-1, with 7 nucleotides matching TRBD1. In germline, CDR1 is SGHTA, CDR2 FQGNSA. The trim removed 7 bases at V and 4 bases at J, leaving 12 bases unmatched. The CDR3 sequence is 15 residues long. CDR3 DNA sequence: TGTGCCAGCACCGAGGGGGCAGGGGGAGGCACTGAAGCTTTCTTT. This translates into CASTEGAGGGTEAFF.

This CDR3 reads CASSVVRASYEQYF. The CDR3 nucleotides read TGTGCCAGCAGTGTAGTGAGGGCCTCCTACGAGCAGTACTTC. This chain joins TRBV2 and TRBJ2-7, with D perhaps TRBD2 (5 bases). Germline V gene data show CDR1 as SNHLY and CDR2 as FYNNEI. CDR3 length equals 14 residues. Trimming cost V 4 bases and J 0 bases, with 10 bases left between them. Full variable domain (outside the CDR3, taken from reference TRBV2 and TRBJ2-7): EPEVTQTPSHQVTQMGQEVILRCVPISNHLYFYWYRQILGQKVEFLVSFYNNEISEKSEIFDDQFSVERPDGSNFTLKIRSTKLEDSAMYFCASSVVRASYEQYFGPGTRLTVT.

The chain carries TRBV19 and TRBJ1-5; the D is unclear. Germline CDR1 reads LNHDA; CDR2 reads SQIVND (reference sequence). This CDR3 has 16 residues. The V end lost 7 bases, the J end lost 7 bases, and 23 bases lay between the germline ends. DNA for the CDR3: TGTGCCAGTACCCCCCGGGGTACAGAAGGAGGGCAGCCCCAGCATTTT. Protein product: CASTPRGTEGGQPQHF.

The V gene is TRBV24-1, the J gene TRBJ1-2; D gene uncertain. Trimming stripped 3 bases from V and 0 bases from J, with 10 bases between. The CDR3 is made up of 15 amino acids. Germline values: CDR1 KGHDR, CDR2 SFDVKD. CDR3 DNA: TGTGCCACCAGTGATCCAACGGAGGCTAACTATGGCTACACCTTC. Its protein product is CATSDPTEANYGYTF.

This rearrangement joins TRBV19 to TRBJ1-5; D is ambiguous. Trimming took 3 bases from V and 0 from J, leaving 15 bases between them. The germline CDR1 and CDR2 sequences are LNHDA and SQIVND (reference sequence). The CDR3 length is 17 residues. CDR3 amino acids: CASSIPMDFASNQPQHF. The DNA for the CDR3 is TGTGCCAGTAGTATCCCTATGGACTTTGCTAGCAATCAGCCCCAGCATTTT.

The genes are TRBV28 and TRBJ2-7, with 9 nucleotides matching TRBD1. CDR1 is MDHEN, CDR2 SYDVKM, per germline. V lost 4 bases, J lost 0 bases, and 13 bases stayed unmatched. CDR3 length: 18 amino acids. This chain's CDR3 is CASSSLLTTGGSSYEQYF. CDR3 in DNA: TGTGCCAGCAGTTCTTTATTAACGACAGGGGGTAGCTCCTACGAGCAGTACTTC.

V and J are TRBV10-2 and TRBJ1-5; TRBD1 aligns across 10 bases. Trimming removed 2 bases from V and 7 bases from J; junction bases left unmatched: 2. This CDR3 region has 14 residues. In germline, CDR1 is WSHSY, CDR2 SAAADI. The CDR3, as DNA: TGCGCCAGCAGTGAGCCGGGACAGGGGCAGCCCCAGCATTTT. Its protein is CASSEPGQGQPQHF.

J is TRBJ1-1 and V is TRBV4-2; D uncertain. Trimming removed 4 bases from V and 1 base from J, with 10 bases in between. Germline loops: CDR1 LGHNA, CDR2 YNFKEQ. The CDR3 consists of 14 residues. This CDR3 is CASSLTLRNTEAFF. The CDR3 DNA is TGTGCCAGCAGCCTGACATTGAGGAACACTGAAGCTTTCTTT.

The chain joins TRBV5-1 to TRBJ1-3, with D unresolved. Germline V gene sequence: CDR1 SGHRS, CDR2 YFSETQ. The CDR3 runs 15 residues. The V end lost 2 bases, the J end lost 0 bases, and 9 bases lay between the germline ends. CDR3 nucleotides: TGCGCCAGCAGCTTAGACATTTACTCTGGAAACACCATATATTTT. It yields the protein CASSLDIYSGNTIYF.

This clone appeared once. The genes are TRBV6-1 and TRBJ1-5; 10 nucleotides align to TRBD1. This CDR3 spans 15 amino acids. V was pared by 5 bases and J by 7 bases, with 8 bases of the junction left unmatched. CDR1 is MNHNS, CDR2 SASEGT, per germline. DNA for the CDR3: TGTGCCAGCAGTTTCCCCGAGGACAGGGGGCAGCCCCAGCATTTT. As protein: CASSFPEDRGQPQHF.

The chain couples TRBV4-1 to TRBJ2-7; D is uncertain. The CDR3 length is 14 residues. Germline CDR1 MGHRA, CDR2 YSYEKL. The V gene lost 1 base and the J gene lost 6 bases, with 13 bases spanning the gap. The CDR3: CASSQVSFGFEQYF. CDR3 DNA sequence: TGCGCCAGCAGCCAAGTGAGTTTCGGGTTCGAGCAGTACTTC.

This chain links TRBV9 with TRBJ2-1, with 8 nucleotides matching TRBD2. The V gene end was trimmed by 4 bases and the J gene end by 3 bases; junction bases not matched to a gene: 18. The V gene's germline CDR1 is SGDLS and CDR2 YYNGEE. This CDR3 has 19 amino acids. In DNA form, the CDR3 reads TGTGCCAGCAGCCCTGGGGTAGCGGGATTTCATCCCCGCTACAATGAGCAGTTCTTC. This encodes CASSPGVAGFHPRYNEQFF.

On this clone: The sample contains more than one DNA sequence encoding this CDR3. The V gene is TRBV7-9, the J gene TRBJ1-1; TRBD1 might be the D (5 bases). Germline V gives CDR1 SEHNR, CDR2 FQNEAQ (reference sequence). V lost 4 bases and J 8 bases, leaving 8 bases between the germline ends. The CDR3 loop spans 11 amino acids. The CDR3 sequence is CASSSRVEAFF. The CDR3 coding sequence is TGTGCCAGCAGCTCCAGGGTGGAAGCTTTCTTT.

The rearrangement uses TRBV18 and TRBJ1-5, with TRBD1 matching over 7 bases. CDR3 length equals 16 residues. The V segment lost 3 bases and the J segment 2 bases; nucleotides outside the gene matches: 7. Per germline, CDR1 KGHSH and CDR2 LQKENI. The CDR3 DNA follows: TGTGCCAGCTCACCCGACAGGGTAGGAGGCAATCAGCCCCAGCATTTT. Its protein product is CASSPDRVGGNQPQHF.

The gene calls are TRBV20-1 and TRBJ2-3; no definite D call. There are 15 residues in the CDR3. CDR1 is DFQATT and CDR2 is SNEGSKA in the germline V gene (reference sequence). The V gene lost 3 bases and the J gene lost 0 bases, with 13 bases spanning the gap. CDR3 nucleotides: TGCAGTGCTAGTAGGCGGAGCCTTAGCACAGATACGCAGTATTTT. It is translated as CSASRRSLSTDTQYF.

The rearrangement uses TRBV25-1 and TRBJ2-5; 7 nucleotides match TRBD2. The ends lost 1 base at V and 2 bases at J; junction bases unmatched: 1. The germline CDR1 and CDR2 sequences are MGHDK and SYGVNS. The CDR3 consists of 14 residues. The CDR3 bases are TGTGCCAGCAGTGAATTGGGGGGGCAAGAGACCCAGTACTTC. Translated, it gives CASSELGGQETQYF. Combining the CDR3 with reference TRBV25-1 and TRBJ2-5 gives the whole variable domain EADIYQTPRYLVIGTGKKITLECSQTMGHDKMYWYQQDPGMELHLIHYSYGVNSTEKGDLSSESTVSRIRTEHFPLTLESARPSHTSQYLCASSELGGQETQYFGPGTRLLVL.

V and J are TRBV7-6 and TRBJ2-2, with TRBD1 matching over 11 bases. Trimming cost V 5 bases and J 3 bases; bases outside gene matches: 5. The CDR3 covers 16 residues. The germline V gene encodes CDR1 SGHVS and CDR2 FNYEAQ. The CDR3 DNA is TGTGCCAGCAGCGCAGGACAGGGGGCCTACACCGGGGAGCTGTTTTTT. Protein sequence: CASSAGQGAYTGELFF.

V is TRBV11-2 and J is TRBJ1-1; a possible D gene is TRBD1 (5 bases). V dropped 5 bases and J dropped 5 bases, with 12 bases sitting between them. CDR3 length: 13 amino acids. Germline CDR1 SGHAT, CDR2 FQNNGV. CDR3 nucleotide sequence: TGTGCCAGCAGCCCGAGCAGGGTTACTGAAGCTTTCTTT. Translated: CASSPSRVTEAFF.